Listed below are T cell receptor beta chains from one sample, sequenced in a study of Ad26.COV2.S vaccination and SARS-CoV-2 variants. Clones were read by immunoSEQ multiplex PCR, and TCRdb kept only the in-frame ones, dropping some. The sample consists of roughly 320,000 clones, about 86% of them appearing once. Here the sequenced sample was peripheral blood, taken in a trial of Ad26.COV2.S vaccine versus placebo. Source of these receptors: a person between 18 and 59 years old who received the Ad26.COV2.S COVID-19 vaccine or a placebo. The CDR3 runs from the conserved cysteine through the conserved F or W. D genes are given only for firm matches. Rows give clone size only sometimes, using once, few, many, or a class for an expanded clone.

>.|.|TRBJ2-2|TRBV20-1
TGCAGTGCTAGTCTCAGGGAGAACACCGGGGAGCTGTTTTTT
CSASLRENTGELFF
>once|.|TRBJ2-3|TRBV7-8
TGTGCCAGCAGCCTACATAATACGCAGTATTTT
CASSLHNTQYF
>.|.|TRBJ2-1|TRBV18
TGTGCCAGCTCACCCCTTCAGAGCGGCTCCTACAATGAGCAGTTCTTC
CASSPLQSGSYNEQFF
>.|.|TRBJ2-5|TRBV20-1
TGCAGTGCTAGGCCCCTGGAGACCCAGTACTTC
CSARPLETQYF
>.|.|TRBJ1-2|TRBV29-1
TGCAGCTCCCGCCCCTCTCGTGGCTACACCTTC
CSSRPSRGYTF
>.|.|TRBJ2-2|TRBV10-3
TGTGCCATCCCAAGGGATGAGCCCACCGGGGAGCTGTTTTTT
CAIPRDEPTGELFF
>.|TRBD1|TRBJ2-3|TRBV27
TGTGCCAGCAGGCCTAGACAGGGTATCACAGATACGCAGTATTTT
CASRPRQGITDTQYF
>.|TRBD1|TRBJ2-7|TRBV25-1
TGTGCCAGCAGGGACCCCGGGACAGGCGAGCAGTACTTC
CASRDPGTGEQYF
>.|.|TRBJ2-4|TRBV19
TGTGCCAGTAGTATAGGCCCTCTTAGAGGATCCGGCAAGAAAAACATTCAGTACTTC
CASSIGPLRGSGKKNIQYF
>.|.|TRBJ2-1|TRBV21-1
TGTGCCAGCAGCAAAAAGATATGTGACAATGAGCAGTTCTTC
CASSKKICDNEQFF
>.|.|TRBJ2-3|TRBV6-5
TGTGCCAGCAGTTCAGACACAGGGAGCACAGATACGCAGTATTTT
CASSSDTGSTDTQYF
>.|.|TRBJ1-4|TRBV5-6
TGTGCCAGCAGCTTGAGAGTGAGAGCAACTAATGAAAAACTGTTTTTT
CASSLRVRATNEKLFF
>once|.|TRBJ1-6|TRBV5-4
TGTGCCAGCAGCTTGGCGGGCGGACTTAATTCACCCCTCCACTTT
CASSLAGGLNSPLHF
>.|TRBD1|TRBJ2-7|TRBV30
TGTGCCTGGAGACAGGGGACGCCCTACGAGCAGTACTTC
CAWRQGTPYEQYF
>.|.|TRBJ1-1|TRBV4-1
TGCGCCAGCAGCCCCGGGGATTTTGTGCTGAACACTGAAGCTTTCTTT
CASSPGDFVLNTEAFF
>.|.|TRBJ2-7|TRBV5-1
TGCGCCAGCAGCCCTCTATGGGGGAGCTCCTACGAGCAGTACTTC
CASSPLWGSSYEQYF
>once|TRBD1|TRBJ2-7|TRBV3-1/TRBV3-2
TGTGCCAGCAGCCGGGGACAGTCCTATACCTACGAGCAGTACTTC
CASSRGQSYTYEQYF
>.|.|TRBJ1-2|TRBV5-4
TGTGCCAGCAGCTTGGCGGGGAACTATGGCTACACCTTC
CASSLAGNYGYTF
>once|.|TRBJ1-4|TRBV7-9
TGTGCCAGCAGCGTTGGAGGGGGGAATGAAAAACTGTTTTTT
CASSVGGGNEKLFF
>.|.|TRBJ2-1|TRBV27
TGTGCCAGCAGTTTATCGAATGGGATTAGGACACTGCAGTTCTTC
CASSLSNGIRTLQFF
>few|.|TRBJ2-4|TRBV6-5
TGTGCCAGCAGTCTGGGGGGGCAGGCCAAAAACATTCAGTACTTC
CASSLGGQAKNIQYF
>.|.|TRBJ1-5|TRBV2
TGTGCCAGCAGTTGGCAGATCGTTGGCAATCAGCCCCAGCATTTT
CASSWQIVGNQPQHF
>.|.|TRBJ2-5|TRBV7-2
TGTGCCAGCAGCTCCTCAGGAGGGGGATTAGAGACCCAGTACTTC
CASSSSGGGLETQYF
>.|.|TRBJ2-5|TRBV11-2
TGTGCCAGCAGCTTAGGACAGATACCTCAAGAGACCCAGTACTTC
CASSLGQIPQETQYF